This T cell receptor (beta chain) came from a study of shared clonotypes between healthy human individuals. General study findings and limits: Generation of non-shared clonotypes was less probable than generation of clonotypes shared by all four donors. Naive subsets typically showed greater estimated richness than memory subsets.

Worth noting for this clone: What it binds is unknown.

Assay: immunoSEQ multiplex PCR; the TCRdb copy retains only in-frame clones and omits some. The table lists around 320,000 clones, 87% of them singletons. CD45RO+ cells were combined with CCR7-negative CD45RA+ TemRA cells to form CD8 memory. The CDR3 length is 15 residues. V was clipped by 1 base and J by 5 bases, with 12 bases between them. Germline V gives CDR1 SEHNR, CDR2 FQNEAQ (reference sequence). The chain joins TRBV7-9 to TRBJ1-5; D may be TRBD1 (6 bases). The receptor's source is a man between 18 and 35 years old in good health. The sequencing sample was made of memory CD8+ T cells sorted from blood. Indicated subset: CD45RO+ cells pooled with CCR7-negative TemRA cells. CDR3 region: CASSLGTAYDQPQHF. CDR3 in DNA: TGTGCCAGCAGCTTAGGGACAGCGTATGATCAGCCCCAGCATTTT. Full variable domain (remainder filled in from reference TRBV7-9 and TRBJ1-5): DTGVSQNPRHKITKRGQNVTFRCDPISEHNRLYWYRQTLGQGPEFLTYFQNEAQLEKSRLLSDRFSAERPKGSFSTLEIQRTEQGDSAMYLCASSLGTAYDQPQHFGDGTRLSIL.